This T cell receptor (beta chain) came from a study of CD8 T cells in Susac syndrome (dated by TCRdb to 2018 to 2020). Broadly, across the study: Repertoire sequencing was used to test whether CD8+ T cell activation and differentiation in Susac syndrome was antigen driven. CD8+ T cell repertoire clonality was compared between 11 to 12 healthy donors, roughly 14 Susac syndrome patients and approximately 16 multiple sclerosis patients. On the study overall, not on this receptor specifically: The study acknowledged that relatively few individuals were included in the TCR sequencing and HLA analysis.

Peripheral blood CD8+ and CD4+ T cells from healthy donors, Susac syndrome patients and multiple sclerosis patients were profiled using high-throughput TCR beta sequencing. The healthy donors served as controls matched for age and sex. Bulk CD8+ and CD4+ T cells were purified by magnetic negative isolation, while CD8+ TEMRA cells were enriched using FACS. Blood was collected in EDTA tubes and processed within 24 hours, with PBMCs isolated through density gradient centrifugation. PBMCs intended for TCR sequencing were cryopreserved in liquid nitrogen and thawed later in a water bath at 37 degrees C. A purity of at least 90% was achieved for sorted or isolated CD4+, CD8+ and CD8+ TEMRA cells. In regard to this clonotype: It has no known antigen specificity. No base quality values were provided; no much bigger clone lies one nucleotide off.

The CDR3 spans 13 residues, from the cysteine through the phenylalanine. Left in the record is the CDR3 DNA by itself, 39 bases read in frame from the first base. Ends trimmed: V by 8 bases, J by 4 bases; bases unmatched to a gene: 5. The germline V gene sets CDR1 to MNHEY and CDR2 to SVGAGI. RNA was extracted using the RNeasy kit, and roughly 0.5 to 1 microgram was reverse transcribed with random hexamers. TCR beta CDR3 regions were amplified with the immunoSEQ multiplex PCR assay covering 54 Vbeta and 13 Jbeta segments. To correct PCR amplification bias, a synthetic template baseline was used for both primer optimization and computational correction. The authors processed their data as follows. Only productive sequences were kept, with reads annotated to V, D and J genes according to IMGT and analyzed in immunoSEQ Analyzer. Clonality was computed as one minus Shannon entropy normalized by log2 of the number of productive unique sequences. For each patient and control, public and private clones were evaluated within the 100 most prevalent clones. Clones were defined as Susac-specific if absent from the healthy and MS cohorts, from around 1,100 published viral clones and from other ImmuneACCESS disease sequences. TCRdb trimmed the raw reads at Q25, called clones with MiXCR and kept productive beta chains. Here each entry gathers all rows of one CDR3 protein and keeps the most common genes and DNA. It is TCRdb's table, rather than the study itself, that gives the V and J calls and clone size. The sample contains 85,000 to 90,000 distinct CDR3 sequences, 90% to 95% of them found a single time. 0.32% of the sample is held by the ten biggest clonotypes.

This TCR was sampled from a human donor in good health. Sequencing input: CD8+ T cells from PBMCs. The chain is made from TRBV6-5 and TRBJ2-5, and 9 junctional nucleotides match TRBD1. The DNA sequence is given as TGTGCCAGCGGGACAGGGAGTGCAGAGACCCAGTACTTC. Translated, this gives CASGTGSAETQYF.